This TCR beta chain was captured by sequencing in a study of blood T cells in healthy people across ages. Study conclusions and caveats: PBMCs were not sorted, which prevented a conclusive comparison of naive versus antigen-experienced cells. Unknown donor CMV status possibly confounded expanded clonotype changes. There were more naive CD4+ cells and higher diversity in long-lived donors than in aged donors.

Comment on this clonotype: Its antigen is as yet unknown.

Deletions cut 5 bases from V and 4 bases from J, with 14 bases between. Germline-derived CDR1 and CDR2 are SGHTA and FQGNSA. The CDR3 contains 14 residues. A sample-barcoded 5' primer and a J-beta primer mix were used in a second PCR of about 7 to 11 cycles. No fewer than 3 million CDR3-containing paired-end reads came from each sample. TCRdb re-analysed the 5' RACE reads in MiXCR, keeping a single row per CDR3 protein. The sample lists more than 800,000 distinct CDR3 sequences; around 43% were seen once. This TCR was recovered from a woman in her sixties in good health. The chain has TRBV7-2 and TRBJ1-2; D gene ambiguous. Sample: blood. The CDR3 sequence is CASSPQAELYGYTF. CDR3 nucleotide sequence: TGTGCCAGCAGCCCCCAGGCAGAACTCTATGGCTACACCTTC.